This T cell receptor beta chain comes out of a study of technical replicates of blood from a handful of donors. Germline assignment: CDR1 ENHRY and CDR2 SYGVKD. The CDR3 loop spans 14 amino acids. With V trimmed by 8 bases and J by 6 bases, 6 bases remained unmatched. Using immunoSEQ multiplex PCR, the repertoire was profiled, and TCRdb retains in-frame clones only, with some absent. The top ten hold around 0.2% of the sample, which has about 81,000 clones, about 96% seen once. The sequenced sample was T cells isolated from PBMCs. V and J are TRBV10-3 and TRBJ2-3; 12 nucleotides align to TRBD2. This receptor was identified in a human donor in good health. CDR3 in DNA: TGTGCCATCCGACTAGCGGGAGAGAGGGATACGCAGTATTTT. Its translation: CAIRLAGERDTQYF.